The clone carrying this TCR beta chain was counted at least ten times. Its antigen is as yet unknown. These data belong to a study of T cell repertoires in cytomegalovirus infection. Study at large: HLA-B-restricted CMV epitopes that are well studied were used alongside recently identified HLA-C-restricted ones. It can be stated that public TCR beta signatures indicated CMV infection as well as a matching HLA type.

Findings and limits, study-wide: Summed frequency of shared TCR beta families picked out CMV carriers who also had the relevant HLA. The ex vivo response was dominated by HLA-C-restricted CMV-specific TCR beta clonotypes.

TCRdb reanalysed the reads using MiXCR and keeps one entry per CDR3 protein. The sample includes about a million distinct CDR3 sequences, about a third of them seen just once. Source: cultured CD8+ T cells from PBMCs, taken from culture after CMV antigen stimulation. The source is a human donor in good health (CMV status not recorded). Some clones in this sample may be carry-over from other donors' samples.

The chain's CDR3 is CASSLVAGGGVTSTDTQYF. CDR3 sequence (DNA): TGTGCCAGCAGCTTAGTCGCTGGCGGGGGAGTCACTAGCACAGATACGCAGTATTTT. The chain couples TRBV7-2 to TRBJ2-3, with TRBD2 matching 7 bases. The CDR3 is made up of 19 amino acids. CDR1 SGHTA and CDR2 FQGNSA come from the germline V gene. V was pared by 1 base and J by 0 bases, with 13 bases of the junction left unmatched.